Below, 5 T cell receptor beta chains from the same sample are listed, as sequenced in a study of T-cell reconstitution after alpha-beta-depleted transplantation in children. Unique molecular identifiers were incorporated when the TCRbeta library was constructed. TCRdb reprocessed the PCR reads with MiXCR, giving one entry per CDR3 protein. The table shows 600,000 to 800,000 distinct CDR3 sequences, with around 12% occurring only once. This sample comprised PBMCs, obtained before TCRalphabeta/CD19-depleted stem cell transplant. Receptors originate from a girl aged 2 to 10 with congenital amegakaryocytic thrombocytopenia, due to receive a stem cell transplant.

This clonotype was detected ten times or more. The chain has TRBV6-1 and TRBJ1-2, with D possibly being TRBD1 (5 bases). The ends were cut back, 6 bases at V and 4 bases at J, with 9 bases in the middle. The germline gives CDR1 MNHNS, CDR2 SASEGT. The CDR3 has 12 amino acids. The DNA for the CDR3 is TGTGCCAGCAGGCAGGGTCTCTATGGCTACACCTTC. The encoded protein is CASRQGLYGYTF.

This clonotype showed up many times. The chain recombines TRBV28 with TRBJ2-2, with 7 bases that match TRBD2. Germline assignment: CDR1 MDHEN and CDR2 SYDVKM. This CDR3 has 14 amino acids. J was trimmed by 0 bases and V by 10 bases; bases with no gene match: 5. CDR3 loop: CAIRSGANTGELFF. In DNA, the CDR3 is TGTGCCATTCGGAGCGGGGCGAACACCGGGGAGCTGTTTTTT.

The V call is TRBV5-1, the J call TRBJ2-6; D not resolved. CDR3 length equals 13 residues. V dropped 7 bases and J dropped 1 base, with 6 bases sitting between them. Germline lookup yields CDR1 SGHRS and CDR2 YFSETQ. CDR3 region: CASLDSGANVLTF. CDR3 in DNA: TGCGCCAGCCTGGATTCTGGGGCCAACGTCCTGACTTTC. Complete variable domain (other parts from reference TRBV5-1 and TRBJ2-6): KAGVTQTPRYLIKTRGQQVTLSCSPISGHRSVSWYQQTPGQGLQFLFEYFSETQRNKGNFPGRFSGRQFSNSRSEMNVSTLELGDSALYLCASLDSGANVLTFGAGSRLTVL.

This clonotype was observed many times. This chain connects TRBV20-1 to TRBJ2-3; 12 bases are shared with TRBD2. This CDR3 comprises 15 residues. Losses at the gene ends were 5 bases for V and 5 bases for J; bases not matched to a gene: 8. Germline V gene lookup returns CDR1 DFQATT and CDR2 SNEGSKA (reference sequence). The CDR3 DNA reads as TGCAGTGCTGGTAGACTAGCGGGGGCCGAAGATACGCAGTATTTT. Its protein is CSAGRLAGAEDTQYF.

This clonotype was observed many times. This chain links TRBV20-1 with TRBJ2-1, with 7 bases lining up with TRBD2. Germline lookup yields CDR1 DFQATT and CDR2 SNEGSKA (reference sequence). The CDR3 is 11 residues long. V shed 6 bases and J 11 bases; nucleotides not matched to a gene: 7. As DNA, the CDR3 is TGCAGTGCCCCTCCAGCGGGGAAGCAGTTCTTC. This encodes CSAPPAGKQFF.